These 15 T cell receptor beta chains share one sample of origin, sequenced in a study of identical twins. One entry per CDR3 protein, called by TCRdb with MiXCR from the 5' RACE reads. The table records 690,000 or so distinct CDR3 sequences, 8.5% to 9% of them present only once. The sample was also reused in another study, on yellow fever vaccine responses in identical twins.

The sample comprised PBMCs. These receptors came from a woman aged 18-29 years in good health.

The rearrangement joins TRBV29-1 to TRBJ2-2, with D hard to call. Trimming cost V 8 bases and J 1 base, with 11 bases left between them. Looked up from germline, CDR1 is SQVTM and CDR2 is ANQGSEA. The CDR3 runs to 13 residues. CDR3 DNA: TGCAGCTATCTCCGACAGAACACCGGGGAGCTGTTTTTT. Translation gives CSYLRQNTGELFF.

This clonotype has ten or more counts. The chain is built from TRBV11-1 and TRBJ2-1, with D tentatively TRBD1 (5 bases). The CDR3 consists of 16 residues. The V end was cut by 7 bases, the J end by 0 bases, with 16 bases between. Germline CDR1 and CDR2: SGHAT and FQDESV (reference sequence). This chain's CDR3 is CASNKIGANSYNEQFF. CDR3 bases: TGTGCCAGCAACAAGATAGGGGCTAACTCCTACAATGAGCAGTTCTTC.

This clonotype appeared a few times. V usage is TRBV12-3 or TRBV12-4 and J usage is TRBJ2-3, with D possibly being TRBD1 or TRBD2 (5 bases each). V was clipped by 7 bases and J by 2 bases, with 13 bases between them. This CDR3 comprises 14 residues. CDR3 nucleotide sequence: TGTGCCAGCAAGGGGTCGGGGCACACAGATACGCAGTATTTT. Amino acid sequence: CASKGSGHTDTQYF.

This clonotype was seen more than once but under ten times. CDR3 loop: CSARGEGQGVTYEQYF. For the CDR3, the DNA is TGCAGTGCGCGGGGAGAAGGACAGGGGGTTACGTACGAGCAGTACTTC. This rearrangement joins TRBV20-1 to TRBJ2-7, with 10 bases fitting TRBD1. Germline V gives CDR1 DFQATT, CDR2 SNEGSKA (reference sequence). The CDR3 consists of 16 residues. The J segment lost 4 bases and the V segment lost 6 bases, leaving 15 bases of the junction unmatched.

This clonotype was seen only a few times. The chain uses TRBV4-3 and TRBJ1-3; D is undetermined. Germline V gene data show CDR1 as LGHNA and CDR2 as YSLEER. V was trimmed by 0 bases and J by 0 bases, leaving 6 bases between them. This CDR3 comprises 15 residues. This CDR3 is CASSQDPLSGNTIYF. In nucleotides, the CDR3 is TGCGCCAGCAGCCAAGATCCGCTCTCTGGAAACACCATATATTTT.

The chain combines TRBV7-2 with TRBJ2-7; perhaps TRBD1 as D (5 bases). CDR1 is SGHTA, CDR2 FQGNSA, per germline. The CDR3 runs to 13 residues. The germline V and J ends were trimmed by 0 bases and 7 bases, with 10 bases remaining between them. CDR3 residues: CASSLAPQVEQYF. The CDR3 region has the DNA TGTGCCAGCAGCTTAGCCCCACAGGTAGAGCAGTACTTC.

V gene TRBV4-2 combines with J gene TRBJ1-2; D gene ambiguous. CDR1 is LGHNA and CDR2 is YNFKEQ in the germline V gene. The V end was cut by 0 bases, the J end by 3 bases, with 8 bases between. The length of the CDR3 is 14 residues. The CDR3 coding sequence is TGTGCCAGCAGCCAAGACCTCGGGGACTATGGCTACACCTTC. Its protein product is CASSQDLGDYGYTF.

There are a few counts of this clonotype. This chain connects TRBV4-2 to TRBJ2-5, with 9 bases identical to TRBD2. The CDR3 spans 15 residues. The germline V gene has CDR1 LGHNA and CDR2 YNFKEQ. V lost 5 bases, J lost 0 bases, and 4 bases stayed unmatched. CDR3: CASSEVAGDQETQYF. CDR3 sequence (DNA): TGTGCCAGCAGCGAAGTAGCGGGAGACCAAGAGACCCAGTACTTC.

The chain combines TRBV7-8 with TRBJ2-1; possible D gene TRBD1, 5 bases. CDR1 and CDR2 from the germline V gene are SGHVS and FQNEAQ. V was clipped by 5 bases and J by 4 bases, with 21 bases between them. The CDR3 has 17 amino acids. CDR3 protein: CASSPPPGSPSYNEQFF. The CDR3 DNA sequence: TGTGCCAGCAGCCCACCACCAGGGTCTCCTTCATACAATGAGCAGTTCTTC.

This clonotype was found a few times. The chain couples TRBV15 to TRBJ1-6; D possibly corresponds to TRBD1 (5 bases). The CDR3 has 14 residues. Germline CDR1 is LNHNV and CDR2 is YYDKDF (reference sequence). Between the trimmed V and J ends, which lost 2 bases and 10 bases, there was a span of 12 bases. The CDR3 coding sequence is TGTGCCACCAGCAGAAATGGGGCTCGATCACCCCTCCACTTT. Amino acids: CATSRNGARSPLHF. Full variable domain (rest looked up from reference TRBV15 and TRBJ1-6): DAMVIQNPRYQVTQFGKPVTLSCSQTLNHNVMYWYQQKSSQAPKLLFHYYDKDFNNEADTPDNFQSRRPNTSFCFLDIRSPGLGDTAMYLCATSRNGARSPLHFGNGTRLTVT.

The sample holds many counts of this clonotype. The V gene is TRBV7-9, the J gene TRBJ2-3, with a possible D match to TRBD2 (10 bases). The germline V gene encodes CDR1 SEHNR and CDR2 FQNEAQ (reference sequence). The germline V and J ends were trimmed by 5 bases and 3 bases, with 15 bases remaining between them. The CDR3 length is 15 residues. The CDR3 is CASSTSGTGTDTQYF. In nucleotides, the CDR3 is TGTGCCAGCAGCACTAGCGGGACAGGGACAGATACGCAGTATTTT. Based on the CDR3 plus reference TRBV7-9 and TRBJ2-3, the full variable domain is DTGVSQNPRHKITKRGQNVTFRCDPISEHNRLYWYRQTLGQGPEFLTYFQNEAQLEKSRLLSDRFSAERPKGSFSTLEIQRTEQGDSAMYLCASSTSGTGTDTQYFGPGTRLTVL.

This clonotype was recorded a few times. The chain is built from TRBV7-9 and TRBJ1-1, with 12 bases aligning to TRBD1. Germline trimming cut 5 bases from V and 0 bases from J; bases unmatched to any gene: 7. The V gene's germline CDR1 is SEHNR and CDR2 FQNEAQ (reference sequence). This CDR3 region has 17 residues. The DNA of the CDR3 is TGTGCCAGCAGCCAAAGGGACAGGGGGCGATTGAACACTGAAGCTTTCTTT. Protein sequence: CASSQRDRGRLNTEAFF.

This clonotype was counted between two and nine times. V usage is TRBV5-1 and J usage is TRBJ2-5, with 7 bases matching TRBD1. This CDR3 spans 15 amino acids. After removal of 4 bases from V and 4 bases from J, the junction contained 10 bases not matched to a gene. The V gene's germline CDR1 is SGHRS and CDR2 YFSETQ. Here the CDR3 reads CASSVPGPGGETQYF. The CDR3 DNA reads TGCGCCAGCAGCGTTCCCGGACCAGGGGGAGAGACCCAGTACTTC. The whole variable domain, remainder taken from reference TRBV5-1 and TRBJ2-5, is KAGVTQTPRYLIKTRGQQVTLSCSPISGHRSVSWYQQTPGQGLQFLFEYFSETQRNKGNFPGRFSGRQFSNSRSEMNVSTLELGDSALYLCASSVPGPGGETQYFGPGTRLLVL.

This clonotype was counted at least ten times. V is TRBV11-2 and J is TRBJ2-1, with D perhaps TRBD2 (5 bases). This CDR3 region has 16 residues. Trimming stripped 2 bases from V and 4 bases from J, with 15 bases between. Germline CDR1 reads SGHAT; CDR2 reads FQNNGV. CDR3 residues: CASSLIFDPGYNEQFF. The DNA for the CDR3 is TGTGCCAGCAGCTTAATTTTCGACCCGGGGTACAATGAGCAGTTCTTC.

The V gene is TRBV12-3 or TRBV12-4, the J gene TRBJ2-1, with D perhaps assigned TRBD1 or TRBD2 (6 bases each). V shed 6 bases and J shed 0 bases, with 15 bases lying between them. The CDR3 spans 16 residues. The CDR3 protein is CASREGGGFSYNEQFF. The CDR3 coding sequence is TGTGCCAGCAGGGAAGGGGGAGGTTTCTCCTACAATGAGCAGTTCTTC.